This passage covers 13 T cell receptor beta chains from one sample sequenced in a study of cytomegalovirus exposure and HLA in healthy donors (dated by TCRdb to about 2017). Library prep was done by the immunoSEQ multiplex PCR assay. A mixture of 60 forward primers for TCR Vbeta segments and 13 reverse primers for TCR Jbeta segments was used in the multiplex PCR. The table was pulled from immuneACCESS by TCRdb, which kept in-frame rearrangements only. Such tables lose some clones; where checked, under half of the loss comes from unresolved V genes, and the rest has no known cause. Recorded for this sample are about 97,000 clones; 70% to 80% of them occurred a single time. Around 9.6% of the sample lies in the top ten. The sequencing input was PBMCs. The receptor set was obtained from a male donor in good health and CMV-seropositive.

The rearrangement links TRBV28 to TRBJ2-5; a possible D gene is TRBD2 (5 bases). Trimming removed 5 bases at V and 3 bases at J, with 16 bases between. There are 15 residues in the CDR3. Germline CDR1 is MDHEN and CDR2 is SYDVKM. Here the CDR3 reads CASSIRRRDKETQYF. The CDR3 DNA reads as TGTGCCAGCAGTATCAGAAGACGGGATAAAGAGACCCAGTACTTC.

This chain links TRBV6-5 with TRBJ2-5, with TRBD2 as a possible D gene (6 bases). The J call may not be correct, given that the DNA end is closer to TRBJ2-7. CDR3 length: 14 amino acids. The germline CDR1 and CDR2 sequences are MNHEY and SVGAGI. Here the CDR3 DNA reads TGTGCCAGCAGCCGCCGGGGGAATAACTACGAGCAGTACTTC. Protein product: CASSRRGNNYEQYF.

The chain is built from TRBV7-2 and TRBJ2-3; D may be TRBD2 (6 bases). CDR3 length: 14 residues. Germline CDR1 and CDR2: SGHTA and FQGNSA. The V and J ends lost 6 bases and 7 bases respectively, with 17 bases between them. This CDR3 is CASRGGISTNTQYF. Here the CDR3 DNA reads TGTGCCAGCAGGGGAGGTATCTCCACTAATACGCAGTATTTT.

This clone has a handful of counts. The CDR3 bases are TGTGCCAGTAGGGGGAGTCGGGGAATCTATAGCAATCAGCCCCAGCATTTT. Amino acids: CASRGSRGIYSNQPQHF. The chain combines TRBV19 with TRBJ1-5; D is unresolved. The CDR3 contains 17 residues. Germline V gene data show CDR1 as LNHDA and CDR2 as SQIVND (reference sequence). The V end lost 6 bases, the J end lost 0 bases, and 18 bases lay between the germline ends.

This clone was observed once. The V and J genes are TRBV28 and TRBJ2-5; 9 positions agree with TRBD1. With V trimmed by 4 bases and J by 2 bases, 5 bases remained unmatched. The CDR3 contains 15 residues. The germline CDR1 and CDR2 sequences are MDHEN and SYDVKM. CDR3 nucleotide sequence: TGTGCCAGCAGTTCCCCGACAGGGGGGCAAGAGACCCAGTACTTC. It translates to CASSSPTGGQETQYF.

The chain has TRBV27 and TRBJ2-7; a weak D match, TRBD2 (5 bases). Trimming left V 5 bases short and J 3 bases short, with 14 bases between. The CDR3 runs 14 residues. Germline values: CDR1 MNHEY, CDR2 SMNVEV (reference sequence). The CDR3 loop is CASSPRRGLYEQYF. The CDR3 bases are TGTGCCAGCAGTCCCCGACGTGGACTCTACGAGCAGTACTTC.

The genes are TRBV6-6 and TRBJ2-7, with D hard to call. V dropped 2 bases and J dropped 3 bases, with 2 bases sitting between them. CDR1 is MNHNY and CDR2 is SVGAGI in the germline V gene (reference sequence). There are 11 residues in the CDR3. The CDR3 protein is CASSYLYEQYF. The CDR3 DNA sequence: TGTGCCAGCAGTTACCTCTACGAGCAGTACTTC.

The chain is built from TRBV10-3 and TRBJ2-7; 11 nucleotides agree with TRBD1. CDR1 is ENHRY and CDR2 is SYGVKD in the germline V gene. The CDR3 loop spans 14 amino acids. The trim removed 2 bases at V and 5 bases at J, leaving 2 bases unmatched. CDR3 residues: CAISEMGQGDEQYF. The DNA for the CDR3 is TGTGCCATCAGTGAGATGGGACAGGGGGACGAGCAGTACTTC.

The chain recombines TRBV5-4 with TRBJ2-3, with TRBD2 matching over 10 bases. The CDR3 is 16 amino acids. Germline V gene lookup returns CDR1 SGHNT and CDR2 YYREEE (reference sequence). Trimming removed 3 bases from V and 0 bases from J; junction bases left unmatched: 4. CDR3 DNA sequence: TGTGCCAGCAGCTACCGACTAGCGGGTAGCACAGATACGCAGTATTTT. Protein: CASSYRLAGSTDTQYF. Full variable domain (outside the CDR3, taken from reference TRBV5-4 and TRBJ2-3): ETGVTQSPTHLIKTRGQQVTLRCSSQSGHNTVSWYQQALGQGPQFIFQYYREEENGRGNFPPRFSGLQFPNYSSELNVNALELDDSALYLCASSYRLAGSTDTQYFGPGTRLTVL.

The V call is TRBV9, the J call TRBJ2-1; 7 nucleotides line up with TRBD2. The CDR3 runs to 15 residues. The V gene end was trimmed by 4 bases and the J gene end by 5 bases; junction bases not matched to a gene: 9. Germline V CDR1 and CDR2: SGDLS, YYNGEE. CDR3 DNA: TGTGCCAGCAGCCCCCACGGCCTAGCGGACAATGAGCAGTTCTTC. Amino acids: CASSPHGLADNEQFF.

There are a few counts of this clone. The chain couples TRBV7-9 to TRBJ1-5; D gene ambiguous. Trimming removed 1 base at V and 5 bases at J, with 15 bases between. Per germline, CDR1 SEHNR and CDR2 FQNEAQ (reference sequence). The CDR3 is made up of 16 amino acids. CDR3 residues: CASSLGNSWFDQPQHF. The CDR3 DNA reads as TGTGCCAGCAGCTTAGGAAACAGTTGGTTTGATCAGCCCCAGCATTTT.

The chain links TRBV28 to TRBJ2-7, with 8 bases identical to TRBD2. Germline V lookup: CDR1 MDHEN, CDR2 SYDVKM. The CDR3 has 16 residues. V shed 5 bases, J shed 2 bases, and the junction held 11 bases outside the gene matches. The CDR3 protein is CASSGPGTGGTYEQYF. In DNA, the CDR3 is TGTGCCAGCAGTGGTCCCGGGACGGGGGGGACCTACGAGCAGTACTTC.

V and J are TRBV19 and TRBJ2-3; tentative D call: TRBD1 (5 bases). V gave up 2 bases and J gave up 2 bases, with 11 bases separating them. The V gene's germline CDR1 is LNHDA and CDR2 SQIVND (reference sequence). The CDR3 consists of 15 residues. CDR3 in amino acids: CASSITGPTTDTQYF. CDR3 nucleotide sequence: TGTGCCAGTAGTATAACAGGTCCTACCACAGATACGCAGTATTTT.